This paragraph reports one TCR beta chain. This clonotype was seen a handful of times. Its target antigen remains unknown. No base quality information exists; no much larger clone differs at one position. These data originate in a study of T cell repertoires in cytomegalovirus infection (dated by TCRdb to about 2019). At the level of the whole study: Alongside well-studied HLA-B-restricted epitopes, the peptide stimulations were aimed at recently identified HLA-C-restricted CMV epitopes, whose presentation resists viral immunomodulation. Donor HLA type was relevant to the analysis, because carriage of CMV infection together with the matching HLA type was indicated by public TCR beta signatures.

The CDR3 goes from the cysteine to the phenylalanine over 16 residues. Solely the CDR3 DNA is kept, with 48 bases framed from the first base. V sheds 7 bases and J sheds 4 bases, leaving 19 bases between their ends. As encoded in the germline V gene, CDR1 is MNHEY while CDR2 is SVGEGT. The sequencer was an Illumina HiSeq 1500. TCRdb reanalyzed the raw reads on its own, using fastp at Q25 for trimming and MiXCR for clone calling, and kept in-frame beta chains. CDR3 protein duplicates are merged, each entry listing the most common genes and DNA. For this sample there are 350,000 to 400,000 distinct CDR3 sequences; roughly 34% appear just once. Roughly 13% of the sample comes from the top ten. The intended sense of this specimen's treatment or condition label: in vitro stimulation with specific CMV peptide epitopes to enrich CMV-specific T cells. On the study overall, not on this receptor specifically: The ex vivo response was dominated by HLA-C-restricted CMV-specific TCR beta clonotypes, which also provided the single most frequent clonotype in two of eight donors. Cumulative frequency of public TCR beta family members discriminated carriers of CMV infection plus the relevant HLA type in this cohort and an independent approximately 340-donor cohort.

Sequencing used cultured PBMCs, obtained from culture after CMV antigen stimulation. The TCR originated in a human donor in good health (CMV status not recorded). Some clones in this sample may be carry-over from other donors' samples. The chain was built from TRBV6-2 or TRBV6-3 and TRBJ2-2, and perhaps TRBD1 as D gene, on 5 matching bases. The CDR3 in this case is CASNPESGWATGELFF. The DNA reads TGTGCCAGCAACCCCGAGTCAGGGTGGGCCACCGGGGAGCTGTTTTTT.